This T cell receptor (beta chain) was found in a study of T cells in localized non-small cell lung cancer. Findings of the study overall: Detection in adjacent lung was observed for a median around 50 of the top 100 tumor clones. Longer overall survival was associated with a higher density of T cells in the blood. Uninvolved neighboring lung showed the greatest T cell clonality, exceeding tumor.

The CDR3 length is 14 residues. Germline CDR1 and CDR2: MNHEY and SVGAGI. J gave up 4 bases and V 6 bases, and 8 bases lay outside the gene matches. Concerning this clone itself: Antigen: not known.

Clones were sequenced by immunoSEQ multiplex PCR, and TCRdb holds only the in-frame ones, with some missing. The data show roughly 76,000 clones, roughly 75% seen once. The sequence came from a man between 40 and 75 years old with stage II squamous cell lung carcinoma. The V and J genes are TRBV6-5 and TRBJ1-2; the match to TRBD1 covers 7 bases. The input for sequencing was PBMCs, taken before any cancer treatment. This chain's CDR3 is CASRATGQVYGYTF. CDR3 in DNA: TGTGCCAGCAGGGCGACAGGGCAGGTCTATGGCTACACCTTC.